This TCR beta chain was sequenced in a study of shared clonotypes between healthy human individuals. Here immunoSEQ multiplex PCR was the method, and the copy in TCRdb shows in-frame clones only, minus some. Found here are about 2,500,000 clones, roughly 92% of them singletons; the top ten hold 0.14%. V lost 0 bases, J lost 7 bases, and 7 bases lay in between. This CDR3 has 13 amino acids. Germline V gene sequence: CDR1 SGHNT, CDR2 YYREEE (reference sequence). The rearrangement uses TRBV5-4 and TRBJ2-2; no reliable D call. The clonotype was recovered from a man aged 18 to 35 in good health. Sequenced input: naive CD4+ T cells sorted from blood. Subset here: CD45RA+ positively selected. The chain's CDR3 is CASSLADVGELFF. The CDR3, as DNA: TGTGCCAGCAGCTTGGCTGACGTCGGGGAGCTGTTTTTT.